The sequence of this T cell receptor (beta chain) was determined in a study of post-analysis software for immune sequencing data. Broader study findings: About five TRBV segments appeared more often in patients than in controls, and TRBV5-6, TRBV5-1 and TRBV20-1 were among these.

Sequencing libraries made from TCR beta cDNA carried unique molecular identifiers. TCRdb called the PCR reads again in MiXCR, with one record for every CDR3 protein. The sample contains more than 500,000 distinct CDR3 sequences, under 40% of which appear only once. As for this clonotype: Its target is not known.

Trimming shortened V by 6 bases and J by 0 bases, and 15 bases separated the two germline ends. There are 17 residues in the CDR3. Germline assignment: CDR1 ENHRY and CDR2 SYGVKD. The TCR comes from a girl between 2 and 17 years old with multiple sclerosis. Sequenced material: blood. V is TRBV10-3 and J is TRBJ2-6; D is unclear. The CDR3 bases are TGTGCCATCAGGATAAGCAAATTGAGCTCTGGGGCCAACGTCCTGACTTTC. It codes for CAIRISKLSSGANVLTF.